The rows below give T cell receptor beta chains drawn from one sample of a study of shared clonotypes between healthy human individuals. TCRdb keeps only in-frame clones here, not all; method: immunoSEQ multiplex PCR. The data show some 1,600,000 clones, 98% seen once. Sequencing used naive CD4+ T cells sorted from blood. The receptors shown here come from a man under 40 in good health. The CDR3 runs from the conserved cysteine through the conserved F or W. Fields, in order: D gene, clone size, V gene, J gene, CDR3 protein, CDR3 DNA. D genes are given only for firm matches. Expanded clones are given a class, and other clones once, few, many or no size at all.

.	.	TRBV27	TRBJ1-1	CASSLMVGGTEAFF	TGTGCCAGCAGTTTAATGGTAGGGGGCACTGAAGCTTTCTTT
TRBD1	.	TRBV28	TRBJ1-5	CASSRYGTGNQPQHF	TGTGCCAGCAGTCGGTATGGGACAGGAAATCAGCCCCAGCATTTT
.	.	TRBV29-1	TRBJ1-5	CSVGQSNQPQHF	TGCAGCGTAGGACAGAGTAATCAGCCCCAGCATTTT
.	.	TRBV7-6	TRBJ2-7	CASSFDYPGEQYF	TGTGCCAGCAGCTTCGACTACCCAGGGGAGCAGTACTTC
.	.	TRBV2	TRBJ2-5	CASSPEVKETQYF	TGTGCCAGCAGTCCGGAGGTCAAGGAGACCCAGTACTTC
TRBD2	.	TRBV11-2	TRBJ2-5	CASSPWGGERQETQYF	TGTGCCAGCAGCCCCTGGGGGGGGGAGAGGCAAGAGACCCAGTACTTC
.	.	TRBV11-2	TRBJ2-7	CASSLDDSYEQYF	TGTGCCAGCAGCCTTGACGACTCCTACGAGCAGTACTTC
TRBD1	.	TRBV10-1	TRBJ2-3	CASRTGPADTQYF	TGCGCCAGCCGGACAGGGCCTGCAGATACGCAGTATTTT
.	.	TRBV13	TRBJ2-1	CASGLGGNPYNEQFF	TGTGCCAGCGGCCTAGGGGGGAACCCCTACAATGAGCAGTTCTTC
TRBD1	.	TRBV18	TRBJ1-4	CASSNRGLTNEKLFF	TGTGCCAGCTCGAACAGGGGTTTAACTAATGAAAAACTGTTTTTT
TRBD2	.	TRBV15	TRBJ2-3	CATSRGHGTSSDTQYF	TGTGCCACCAGCAGAGGGCATGGGACTAGCTCAGATACGCAGTATTTT
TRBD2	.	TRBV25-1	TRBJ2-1	CASTTTSGYNEQFF	TGTGCCAGCACTACGACTAGCGGCTACAATGAGCAGTTCTTC
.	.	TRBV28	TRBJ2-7	CASSSAGFTSYEQYF	TGTGCCAGCAGTTCCGCAGGGTTCACCTCCTACGAGCAGTACTTC
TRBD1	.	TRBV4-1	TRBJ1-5	CASSQDTDRGNQPQHF	TGCGCCAGCAGCCAAGACACGGACAGGGGCAATCAGCCCCAGCATTTT
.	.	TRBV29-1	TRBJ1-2	CSVESRDKGDYGYTF	TGCAGCGTTGAAAGCAGGGATAAGGGCGACTATGGCTACACCTTC
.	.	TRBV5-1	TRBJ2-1	CASDEGSEGVYNEQFF	TGCGCCAGCGATGAAGGGTCGGAGGGGGTCTACAATGAGCAGTTCTTC
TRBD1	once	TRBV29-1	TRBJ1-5	CSVGQGNQPQHF	TGCAGCGTGGGACAGGGCAATCAGCCCCAGCATTTT
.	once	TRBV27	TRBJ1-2	CASSLRVGNYGYTF	TGTGCCAGCAGTTTGCGGGTAGGGAACTATGGCTACACCTTC
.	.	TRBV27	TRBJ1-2	CASSLRGKYGYTF	TGTGCCAGCAGTTTACGCGGGAAATATGGCTACACCTTC
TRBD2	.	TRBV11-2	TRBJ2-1	CASSLVSFRLAGRYNEQFF	TGTGCCAGCAGCTTAGTCTCTTTTAGGCTAGCGGGTCGGTACAATGAGCAGTTCTTC
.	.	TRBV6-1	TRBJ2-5	CATPRRPGETQYF	TGTGCCACCCCCCGCCGACCTGGAGAGACCCAGTACTTC
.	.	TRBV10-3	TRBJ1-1	CAIQIVPGRVTEAFF	TGTGCCATCCAGATTGTCCCGGGACGGGTTACTGAAGCTTTCTTT